One sample yielded the 27 T cell receptor beta chains listed below, sequenced in a study of blood T cell repertoires in COVID-19. The protocol was immunoSEQ multiplex PCR, while the TCRdb copy is restricted to in-frame clones and leaves out a portion. The top ten clones hold 6.9% of a sample with around 190,000 clones, 80% of them seen once. Input material: peripheral blood. Receptors were obtained from a man between 60 and 75 years old with acute or convalescent COVID-19.

CDR3 sequence (DNA): TGTGCCAGAAAAGCGGGGGACTCCTACGAGCAGTACTTC. It translates to CARKAGDSYEQYF. The V and J genes are TRBV7-9 and TRBJ2-7; 8 bases fit TRBD2. After removal of 9 bases from V and 0 bases from J, the junction contained 4 bases not matched to a gene. Germline V CDR1 and CDR2: SEHNR, FQNEAQ (reference sequence). This CDR3 is built from 13 residues.

This clone came up a few times. The chain uses TRBV11-2 and TRBJ2-1; no clear D. This CDR3 has 12 residues. Germline-derived CDR1 and CDR2 are SGHAT and FQNNGV. Trimming stripped 3 bases from V and 8 bases from J, with 8 bases between. In DNA form, the CDR3 reads TGTGCCAGCAGCTTGTCCAGTCATGAGCAGTTCTTC. This encodes CASSLSSHEQFF.

V is TRBV11-2 and J is TRBJ2-2; a possible D gene is TRBD1 (6 bases). Germline CDR1 SGHAT, CDR2 FQNNGV. V lost 1 base and J 4 bases, leaving 16 bases between the germline ends. This CDR3 contains 17 residues. CDR3 DNA: TGTGCCAGCAGCTTAGGTACAGGGCACCCTTCCACCGGGGAGCTGTTTTTT. As protein: CASSLGTGHPSTGELFF. Full variable domain (outside the CDR3, taken from reference TRBV11-2 and TRBJ2-2): EAGVAQSPRYKIIEKRQSVAFWCNPISGHATLYWYQQILGQGPKLLIQFQNNGVVDDSQLPKDRFSAERLKGVDSTLKIQPAKLEDSAVYLCASSLGTGHPSTGELFFGEGSRLTVL.

V is TRBV5-1 and J is TRBJ1-4; D gene unclear. The V end was cut by 1 base, the J end by 5 bases, with 6 bases between. The CDR3 contains 13 residues. In germline, CDR1 is SGHRS, CDR2 YFSETQ. Written as DNA, the CDR3 is TGCGCCAGCAGCTTGACAGCAAATGAAAAACTGTTTTTT. As protein: CASSLTANEKLFF.

The chain employs TRBV25-1 and TRBJ1-2; 10 nucleotides match TRBD1. The junction had 11 bases not matched to a gene; V was cut back by 2 bases and J by 11 bases. The V gene's germline CDR1 is MGHDK and CDR2 SYGVNS. CDR3 length: 15 amino acids. CDR3 sequence (DNA): TGTGCCAGCAGTGAAATATCCGGGACAGGGGAAATTTACACCTTC. This encodes CASSEISGTGEIYTF.

The gene calls are TRBV27 and TRBJ1-1; D is undetermined. The ends were cut back, 2 bases at V and 7 bases at J, with 14 bases in the middle. CDR1 is MNHEY, CDR2 SMNVEV, per germline (reference sequence). The CDR3 is 14 amino acids. The CDR3 nucleotides are TGTGCCAGCAGTTTAAGGTCCAGGCCAAATGAAGCTTTCTTT. Residues: CASSLRSRPNEAFF.

The rearrangement links TRBV7-9 to TRBJ2-3; TRBD2 might be the D (5 bases). The germline V gene encodes CDR1 SEHNR and CDR2 FQNEAQ (reference sequence). This CDR3 spans 15 amino acids. V shed 1 base and J shed 5 bases, with 13 bases lying between them. Written as DNA, the CDR3 is TGTGCCAGCAGCTTAGGGGAGCGCCTTGGAGATACGCAGTATTTT. This codes for CASSLGERLGDTQYF.

The V gene is TRBV5-4, the J gene TRBJ1-6, with 10 positions matching TRBD1. Trimming cost V 0 bases and J 16 bases; bases outside gene matches: 7. The germline CDR1 and CDR2 sequences are SGHNT and YYREEE (reference sequence). This CDR3 is built from 14 residues. In nucleotides, the CDR3 is TGTGCCAGCAGCTTGGAAGGGACAGGGGCCCGGCTCCACTTT. As protein: CASSLEGTGARLHF.

This clone turned up a few times. The chain links TRBV20-1 to TRBJ1-2; D is possibly TRBD1 (5 bases). This CDR3 is 14 amino acids long. Germline V CDR1 and CDR2: DFQATT, SNEGSKA (reference sequence). The V gene lost 3 bases and the J gene lost 3 bases, with 14 bases spanning the gap. The CDR3 spells CSASFRQSHYGYTF. CDR3 DNA: TGCAGTGCTAGTTTCAGACAGTCCCACTATGGCTACACCTTC.

This chain connects TRBV6-5 to TRBJ1-2, with unresolved D. The ends were cut back, 2 bases at V and 4 bases at J, with 11 bases in the middle. Per the germline V gene, CDR1 is MNHEY and CDR2 is SVGAGI. This CDR3 has 14 residues. The CDR3 bases are TGTGCCAGCAGTTACAGCCTAAGGAGCTATGGCTACACCTTC. The encoded protein is CASSYSLRSYGYTF.

The V call is TRBV6-5, the J call TRBJ2-7; 12 nucleotides match TRBD1. Per the germline V gene, CDR1 is MNHEY and CDR2 is SVGAGI. V lost 2 bases and J lost 5; bases outside the gene matches: 4. The CDR3 is 15 residues long. The CDR3 protein is CASSYGTGGQDEQYF. CDR3 in DNA: TGTGCCAGCAGTTACGGGACAGGGGGCCAAGACGAGCAGTACTTC.

CDR3 in DNA: TGTGCCAGCAATACGGGACTAGCCTTACCCTACGAGCAGTACTTC. Its protein product is CASNTGLALPYEQYF. The chain carries TRBV6-5 and TRBJ2-7; 9 bases match TRBD2. The CDR3 is 15 amino acids. The V and J ends lost 7 bases and 2 bases, in that order; junction bases with no gene match: 9. Germline CDR1 reads MNHEY; CDR2 reads SVGAGI.

V usage is TRBV4-1 and J usage is TRBJ1-3, with 10 nucleotides matching TRBD1. Germline assignment: CDR1 MGHRA and CDR2 YSYEKL. This CDR3 has 16 residues. With V trimmed by 1 base and J by 8 bases, 8 bases remained unmatched. The CDR3 nucleotides read TGCGCCAGCAGCCAAGCGGGACAGGGGTTGACTGACACCATATATTTT. The encoded protein is CASSQAGQGLTDTIYF.

The rearrangement joins TRBV24-1 to TRBJ2-1, with 7 bases aligning to TRBD2. Germline lookup yields CDR1 KGHDR and CDR2 SFDVKD. The CDR3 runs to 15 residues. J gave up 9 bases and V 2 bases, and 9 bases lay outside the gene matches. Here the CDR3 reads CATSDSTSLVGEQFF. The CDR3 DNA is TGTGCCACCAGTGATTCGACTAGCTTGGTCGGTGAGCAGTTCTTC.

This clone has a handful of counts. This chain's CDR3 is CASSLESAGNQPQHF. The CDR3 bases are TGTGCCAGCAGCTTAGAATCGGCAGGAAATCAGCCCCAGCATTTT. V gene TRBV11-2 combines with J gene TRBJ1-5; D is undetermined. V was shortened by 0 bases and J by 4 bases, with 10 bases between the two germline ends. Germline CDR1 is SGHAT and CDR2 is FQNNGV. This CDR3 spans 15 amino acids.

CDR3: CASSLAGTGYNEQFF. The CDR3 region has the DNA TGTGCCAGCAGCTTAGCAGGGACAGGGTACAATGAGCAGTTCTTC. The V gene is TRBV11-3, the J gene TRBJ2-1, with 9 bases lining up with TRBD1. V shed 1 base, J shed 4 bases, and the junction held 2 bases outside the gene matches. Per germline, CDR1 SGHNT and CDR2 YENEEA. This CDR3 comprises 15 residues.

A single count supports this clone. The rearrangement uses TRBV5-5 and TRBJ1-3, with TRBD1 as a possible D gene (5 bases). Germline values: CDR1 SGHKS, CDR2 YYEKEE (reference sequence). With 0 bases removed from V and 8 bases from J, the gap between germline ends came to 12 bases. CDR3 length: 14 amino acids. The CDR3 is CASSLGPGRDTIYF. The CDR3 bases are TGTGCCAGCAGCTTGGGGCCAGGCAGGGACACCATATATTTT.

The chain recombines TRBV28 with TRBJ2-7, with TRBD2 matching 7 bases. Trimming removed 6 bases from V and 0 bases from J; junction bases left unmatched: 14. The CDR3 sequence is 17 residues long. Per germline, CDR1 MDHEN and CDR2 SYDVKM. In DNA form, the CDR3 reads TGTGCCAGCAGCGGGGCCCTTAGAGCGGGGCTCTCCTACGAGCAGTACTTC. Its protein is CASSGALRAGLSYEQYF.

This CDR3 is CASSVDMEAQNIQYF. In DNA form, the CDR3 reads TGTGCCAGCAGCGTAGACATGGAGGCCCAGAACATTCAGTACTTC. The rearrangement uses TRBV9 and TRBJ2-4, with D perhaps matching TRBD2 (5 bases). Trimming pared 0 bases from V and 7 bases from J, leaving 14 bases between. This CDR3 is 15 amino acids long. Germline CDR1 SGDLS, CDR2 YYNGEE. Full variable domain (missing parts from reference TRBV9 and TRBJ2-4): DSGVTQTPKHLITATGQRVTLRCSPRSGDLSVYWYQQSLDQGLQFLIQYYNGEERAKGNILERFSAQQFPDLHSELNLSSLELGDSALYFCASSVDMEAQNIQYFGAGTRLSVL.

The chain employs TRBV27 and TRBJ1-1; maybe TRBD1 (5 bases). Between the trimmed V and J ends, which lost 5 bases and 6 bases, there was a span of 13 bases. This CDR3 contains 13 residues. The germline gives CDR1 MNHEY, CDR2 SMNVEV (reference sequence). The CDR3 region is CASSMTRGAEAFF. The CDR3 region has the DNA TGTGCCAGCAGTATGACAAGGGGCGCTGAAGCTTTCTTT.

The chain uses TRBV11-2 and TRBJ1-4, with 9 bases aligning to TRBD1. CDR1 and CDR2 (germline): SGHAT, FQNNGV. The CDR3 spans 14 residues. With V trimmed by 5 bases and J by 7 bases, 5 bases remained unmatched. The CDR3 DNA is TGTGCCAGCAGCCGAGGACAGGGGCCTGAAAAACTGTTTTTT. Translating it yields CASSRGQGPEKLFF.

This clone was detected only a few times. The chain links TRBV9 to TRBJ2-7, with 7 bases that match TRBD1. Germline V CDR1 and CDR2: SGDLS, YYNGEE. This CDR3 region has 13 residues. V gave up 2 bases and J gave up 6 bases; unmatched junction bases: 5. The CDR3 sequence: CASSVGDRVEQYF. CDR3 DNA sequence: TGTGCCAGCAGCGTTGGAGACAGGGTCGAGCAGTACTTC.

The chain has TRBV7-9 and TRBJ1-5; a possible D gene is TRBD1 (6 bases). CDR1 and CDR2 (germline): SEHNR, FQNEAQ (reference sequence). Trimming pared 3 bases from V and 9 bases from J, leaving 12 bases between. CDR3 size: 13 residues. The CDR3 spells CASSFGQLRPQHF. CDR3 nucleotides: TGTGCCAGCAGCTTCGGACAGTTGAGGCCCCAGCATTTT.

The rearrangement uses TRBV7-9 and TRBJ1-6; tentatively, D is TRBD1 (6 bases). Between the trimmed V and J ends, which lost 3 bases and 0 bases, there was a span of 12 bases. CDR1 is SEHNR, CDR2 FQNEAQ, per germline (reference sequence). This CDR3 is built from 17 residues. The CDR3 is CASSFDRMSSYNSPLHF. CDR3 bases: TGTGCCAGCAGCTTCGACAGGATGAGCTCCTATAATTCACCCCTCCACTTT.

The rearrangement links TRBV7-3 to TRBJ2-3, with TRBD2 matching over 10 bases. CDR1 is SGHTA, CDR2 FQGTGA, per germline. V lost 5 bases to trimming and J lost 1 base; unmatched junction nucleotides: 3. The CDR3 has 15 amino acids. The CDR3 loop is CASSAGTSGTDTQYF. The DNA for the CDR3 is TGTGCCAGCAGCGCCGGGACTAGCGGCACAGATACGCAGTATTTT.

V is TRBV7-8 and J is TRBJ2-1; the match to TRBD2 covers 7 bases. CDR3 length equals 14 residues. Germline CDR1 and CDR2: SGHVS and FQNEAQ. The V and J ends lost 8 bases and 7 bases, in that order; junction bases with no gene match: 11. CDR3 nucleotide sequence: TGTGCCAGCCGACAGCGGGACTTCGAGAATGAGCAGTTCTTC. Its protein product is CASRQRDFENEQFF.

V and J are TRBV15 and TRBJ1-1; perhaps TRBD1 as D (6 bases). V was pared by 3 bases and J by 5 bases, with 10 bases between. The CDR3 consists of 13 residues. Germline V gene data show CDR1 as LNHNV and CDR2 as YYDKDF (reference sequence). The CDR3 nucleotides read TGTGCCACCAGCAGCCTAGGGGGTACTGAAGCTTTCTTT. This encodes CATSSLGGTEAFF.